This T cell receptor (beta chain) was retrieved from a study of spatial heterogeneity in lung cancer. Study information: Combinations of a unique TCR and a UMI were tallied in raw reads, and on average each appeared more than ten times.

Time point specified: sample taken at primary tumor resection. Researchers sequenced whole RNA taken from tumor, nontumor lung or frozen PBMC without sorting. Samples were obtained from roughly 65 donors, all untreated early-stage non-small cell lung cancer patients. From germline, CDR1 is SGHRS and CDR2 YFSETQ. CDR3 length: 14 amino acids. V was pared by 6 bases and J by 0 bases, with 4 bases of the junction left unmatched. This clonotype has ten or more counts. Using its own MiXCR run on the 5' RACE reads, TCRdb lists one record per CDR3 protein. The sample lists 40,000 to 45,000 distinct CDR3 sequences, 6% to 7% occurring once.

This receptor was obtained from a female donor with early-stage non-small cell lung cancer. The sample consisted of PBMCs, taken at surgery. The J gene is TRBJ2-3, the V gene TRBV5-1, with 7 bases matching TRBD1. CDR3 coding DNA: TGCGCCAGCATGGTGGGACAGAGCACAGATACGCAGTATTTT. This codes for CASMVGQSTDTQYF.